These 14 T cell receptor beta chains originate from one sample sequenced in a study of sequential checkpoint blockade in melanoma. Data came from immunoSEQ multiplex PCR; TCRdb stores just in-frame clones and leaves some out. Of some 22,000 clones in the sample, more than 25% were seen once. Treatment in this sample: randomized to nivolumab then ipilimumab (arm A) or the reverse (arm B). The source was tumor tissue (inferred from file names), collected from a patient given nivolumab and ipilimumab in sequence. All receptors come from a human donor with melanoma.

The chain combines TRBV5-1 with TRBJ2-1; perhaps D is TRBD1 or TRBD2 (6 bases each). CDR3 length: 16 residues. CDR1 is SGHRS, CDR2 YFSETQ, per germline. The V end was cut by 0 bases, the J end by 3 bases, with 13 bases between. This CDR3 is CASSLARGGFYNEQFF. DNA for the CDR3: TGCGCCAGCAGCTTGGCCAGGGGAGGTTTCTACAATGAGCAGTTCTTC.

This chain uses TRBV6-8 with TRBJ2-3, with no clear D. Germline V gene lookup returns CDR1 MNHGY and CDR2 SAAAGT. The CDR3 has 13 amino acids. Trimming shortened V by 2 bases and J by 4 bases, and 7 bases separated the two germline ends. In DNA, the CDR3 is TGTGCCAGCAGTTACACTCAAGCAGATACGCAGTATTTT. Translation gives CASSYTQADTQYF.

This clone was detected a few times. J is TRBJ2-1 and V is TRBV13; D ambiguous. Germline V gene data show CDR1 as PRHDT and CDR2 as FYEKMQ (reference sequence). V was shortened by 0 bases and J by 6 bases, with 12 bases between the two germline ends. This CDR3 is built from 15 residues. The CDR3: CASSLGSYRGNEQFF. CDR3 nucleotide sequence: TGTGCCAGCAGCTTAGGGTCTTACAGAGGCAATGAGCAGTTCTTC.

The gene calls are TRBV9 and TRBJ2-5; TRBD2 agrees at 8 bases. The trim removed 0 bases at V and 5 bases at J, leaving 3 bases unmatched. The germline V gene encodes CDR1 SGDLS and CDR2 YYNGEE. The CDR3 extends over 14 amino acids. This chain's CDR3 is CASSVAGGVETQYF. For the CDR3, the DNA is TGTGCCAGCAGCGTAGCCGGGGGGGTTGAGACCCAGTACTTC.

This clone has ten or more counts. V is TRBV11-3 and J is TRBJ1-1, with D perhaps TRBD1 (5 bases). Germline loops: CDR1 SGHNT, CDR2 YENEEA. This CDR3 has 15 amino acids. The V end lost 3 bases, the J end lost 1 base, and 12 bases lay between the germline ends. The CDR3 reads CASSLTGTANTEAFF. The CDR3 region has the DNA TGTGCCAGCAGCTTGACCGGGACGGCGAACACTGAAGCTTTCTTT. Based on the CDR3 plus reference TRBV11-3 and TRBJ1-1, the full variable domain is EAGVVQSPRYKIIEKKQPVAFWCNPISGHNTLYWYLQNLGQGPELLIRYENEEAVDDSQLPKDRFSAERLKGVDSTLKIQPAELGDSAVYLCASSLTGTANTEAFFGQGTRLTVV.

The chain joins TRBV6-8 to TRBJ2-3, with TRBD2 matching over 7 bases. Germline CDR1 reads MNHGY; CDR2 reads SAAAGT. With 0 bases clipped from V and 0 bases from J, the junction kept 3 bases outside the gene matches. The CDR3 length is 16 residues. CDR3 bases: TGTGCCAGCAGTTACTCAGGGAGGGACAGCACAGATACGCAGTATTTT. Amino acids: CASSYSGRDSTDTQYF.

The chain recombines TRBV28 with TRBJ1-2; D remains ambiguous. The CDR3 is made up of 13 amino acids. Germline V gives CDR1 MDHEN, CDR2 SYDVKM. V was pared by 6 bases and J by 6 bases, with 14 bases between. The CDR3 nucleotides are TGTGCCAGCAGCATCGGGCCGGGGAATGGCTACACCTTC. Translating it yields CASSIGPGNGYTF.

CDR3 residues: CASRRRGTNEKLFF. The CDR3 bases are TGTGCCAGCAGGAGAAGGGGAACTAATGAAAAACTGTTTTTT. The genes are TRBV28 and TRBJ1-4; perhaps TRBD1 as D (5 bases). Germline CDR1 MDHEN, CDR2 SYDVKM. The CDR3 totals 14 residues. V was trimmed by 6 bases and J by 1 base, leaving 9 bases between them.

This chain uses TRBV28 with TRBJ2-5, with no clear D. Trimming left V 7 bases short and J 0 bases short, with 9 bases between. The CDR3 is 13 residues long. Germline CDR1 is MDHEN and CDR2 is SYDVKM. As DNA, the CDR3 is TGTGCCAGCACTTCACCGTACCAAGAGACCCAGTACTTC. It specifies CASTSPYQETQYF.

The chain carries TRBV9 and TRBJ2-5, with D tentatively TRBD1 or TRBD2 (5 bases each). The CDR3 extends over 14 amino acids. CDR1 is SGDLS, CDR2 YYNGEE, per germline. Trimming left V 4 bases short and J 4 bases short, with 14 bases between. DNA of the CDR3: TGTGCCAGCAGCCCCGGGGCCGAGGGAGAGACCCAGTACTTC. Translated: CASSPGAEGETQYF.

This clone is medium-sized (0.01 to 0.1%). V and J are TRBV11-3 and TRBJ1-2; D is possibly TRBD1 (5 bases). The V end lost 1 base, the J end lost 6 bases, and 12 bases lay between the germline ends. The germline gives CDR1 SGHNT, CDR2 YENEEA. This CDR3 spans 14 amino acids. The CDR3 DNA sequence: TGTGCCAGCAGCTTAGGGGCGGGGGTCGATGGCTACACCTTC. Translated: CASSLGAGVDGYTF.

This rearrangement joins TRBV28 to TRBJ2-2; no clear D gene. The germline gives CDR1 MDHEN, CDR2 SYDVKM. The CDR3 contains 16 residues. The V and J ends lost 7 bases and 1 base respectively, with 16 bases between them. In DNA, the CDR3 is TGTGCCAGCAACACCGACCGACACCTGAACACCGGGGAGCTGTTTTTT. This translates into CASNTDRHLNTGELFF.

The gene calls are TRBV4-1 and TRBJ2-7, with TRBD2 matching 9 bases. This CDR3 is 17 amino acids long. J gave up 3 bases and V 0 bases, and 9 bases lay outside the gene matches. CDR1 is MGHRA, CDR2 YSYEKL, per germline. The CDR3 reads CASSQERSLAGLYEQYF. The CDR3 nucleotides are TGCGCCAGCAGCCAAGAGAGAAGTCTAGCGGGACTCTACGAGCAGTACTTC.

The CDR3 sequence is CASSIGTGGYEQYF. The CDR3 DNA follows: TGTGCCAGTAGTATTGGGACAGGGGGATACGAGCAGTACTTC. The chain combines TRBV19 with TRBJ2-7; 11 bases line up with TRBD1. The ends lost 3 bases at V and 4 bases at J; junction bases unmatched: 2. In germline, CDR1 is LNHDA, CDR2 SQIVND (reference sequence). The CDR3 length is 14 residues.